This is a list of T cell receptor beta chains from one sample in a study of early T cells in non-severe SARS-CoV-2 infection. TCRdb re-analysed the 5' RACE reads in MiXCR, keeping a single row per CDR3 protein. This table has about 30,000 distinct CDR3 sequences, less than 6.5% appearing once. Material: whole blood. These receptors were collected from an adult who was a healthcare worker with PCR-confirmed SARS-CoV-2 infection or an uninfected control (not recorded which). Each CDR3 is given with its conserved first and last residue. The order of the fields is J gene, V gene, D gene, clone size, CDR3 protein, CDR3 DNA. D genes are given only for firm matches. The listing skips clone size in some rows; elsewhere it reads once, few, many or a size class.

J gene: TRBJ2-5
V gene: TRBV25-1
D gene: .
clone size: many
CDR3 protein: CASSAPGRETQYF
CDR3 DNA: TGTGCCAGCAGTGCGCCGGGGCGTGAGACCCAGTACTTC

J gene: TRBJ1-1
V gene: TRBV2
D gene: .
clone size: .
CDR3 protein: CASSSQGNTEAFF
CDR3 DNA: TGTGCCAGCAGTTCACAGGGGAACACTGAAGCTTTCTTT

J gene: TRBJ2-1
V gene: TRBV29-1
D gene: .
clone size: many
CDR3 protein: CRRESGRYNEQFF
CDR3 DNA: TGCAGACGCGAGTCGGGAAGGTACAATGAGCAGTTCTTC

J gene: TRBJ1-2
V gene: TRBV4-3
D gene: .
clone size: many
CDR3 protein: CASSQGILYGYTF
CDR3 DNA: TGCGCCAGCAGCCAAGGGATCCTCTATGGCTACACCTTC

J gene: TRBJ2-3
V gene: TRBV4-3
D gene: TRBD1
clone size: many
CDR3 protein: CASSQLTGGGTDTQYF
CDR3 DNA: TGCGCCAGCAGCCAACTTACAGGGGGTGGGACAGATACGCAGTATTTT

J gene: TRBJ2-1
V gene: TRBV7-2
D gene: .
clone size: .
CDR3 protein: CASSFWRDSSYNEQFF
CDR3 DNA: TGTGCCAGCAGCTTTTGGCGGGACAGCTCCTACAATGAGCAGTTCTTC

J gene: TRBJ2-1
V gene: TRBV2
D gene: .
clone size: many
CDR3 protein: CASSDSSYNEQFF
CDR3 DNA: TGTGCCAGCAGTGATTCTAGCTACAATGAGCAGTTCTTC

J gene: TRBJ1-4
V gene: TRBV7-2
D gene: TRBD1
clone size: few
CDR3 protein: CASSLWKGASFSEKLFF
CDR3 DNA: TGTGCCAGCAGCTTATGGAAGGGGGCATCTTTTAGCGAAAAACTGTTTTTT

J gene: TRBJ2-3
V gene: TRBV7-9
D gene: .
clone size: many
CDR3 protein: CAVLGFSSTDTQYF
CDR3 DNA: TGTGCCGTCTTGGGATTTTCTAGCACAGATACGCAGTATTTT

J gene: TRBJ1-2
V gene: TRBV7-8
D gene: .
clone size: few
CDR3 protein: CASSLALVSGVGYTF
CDR3 DNA: TGTGCCAGCAGCTTAGCGCTTGTTAGTGGGGTAGGCTACACCTTC

J gene: TRBJ1-2
V gene: TRBV12-5
D gene: TRBD1
clone size: many
CDR3 protein: CADRDRAIVPPDYGYTF
CDR3 DNA: TGTGCTGACAGGGACAGAGCAATTGTTCCCCCTGACTATGGCTACACCTTC

J gene: TRBJ1-5
V gene: TRBV4-3
D gene: .
clone size: .
CDR3 protein: CASSQDLQGHQPQHF
CDR3 DNA: TGCGCCAGCAGCCAAGATCTACAGGGTCATCAGCCCCAGCATTTT

J gene: TRBJ1-1
V gene: TRBV14
D gene: .
clone size: many
CDR3 protein: CASSHSGSPEAFF
CDR3 DNA: TGTGCCAGCAGCCATTCAGGTAGCCCTGAAGCTTTCTTT

J gene: TRBJ2-3
V gene: TRBV6-5
D gene: .
clone size: few
CDR3 protein: CASSYSPFTDTQYF
CDR3 DNA: TGTGCCAGCAGTTACTCGCCCTTCACAGATACGCAGTATTTT

J gene: TRBJ1-3
V gene: TRBV5-5
D gene: .
clone size: many
CDR3 protein: CATSATYSGNTIYF
CDR3 DNA: TGTGCCACCTCTGCCACTTACTCTGGAAACACCATATATTTT

J gene: TRBJ1-2
V gene: TRBV13
D gene: TRBD1
clone size: many
CDR3 protein: CASSHVTGGDSSKGYTF
CDR3 DNA: TGTGCCAGCAGCCACGTGACCGGAGGGGACAGCTCAAAGGGCTACACCTTC

J gene: TRBJ2-5
V gene: TRBV6-2/TRBV6-3
D gene: .
clone size: .
CDR3 protein: CASSSPWLETQYF
CDR3 DNA: TGTGCCAGCAGTTCCCCTTGGTTGGAGACCCAGTACTTC

J gene: TRBJ1-4
V gene: TRBV7-2
D gene: .
clone size: .
CDR3 protein: CASSFYGSNEKLFF
CDR3 DNA: TGTGCCAGCAGCTTTTACGGGTCTAATGAAAAACTGTTTTTT

J gene: TRBJ2-2
V gene: TRBV28
D gene: .
clone size: .
CDR3 protein: CASHREDTGELFF
CDR3 DNA: TGTGCCAGTCACAGGGAGGACACCGGGGAGCTGTTTTTT

J gene: TRBJ2-5
V gene: TRBV4-3
D gene: TRBD2
clone size: many
CDR3 protein: CASSPLAGGRQETQYF
CDR3 DNA: TGCGCCAGCAGCCCCTTAGCGGGGGGGCGGCAGGAGACCCAGTACTTC

J gene: TRBJ1-1
V gene: TRBV6-5
D gene: TRBD1
clone size: many
CDR3 protein: CASSPGGGTEAFF
CDR3 DNA: TGTGCCAGCAGTCCAGGGGGAGGCACTGAAGCTTTCTTT

J gene: TRBJ2-2
V gene: TRBV7-7
D gene: TRBD1
clone size: medium-sized
CDR3 protein: CASSLQGIAGELFF
CDR3 DNA: TGTGCTAGCAGCCTACAGGGGATCGCCGGGGAGCTGTTTTTT

J gene: TRBJ1-3
V gene: TRBV4-3
D gene: .
clone size: medium-sized
CDR3 protein: CASSPLGKEGASGNTIYF
CDR3 DNA: TGCGCCAGCAGCCCCCTCGGTAAGGAGGGAGCCTCTGGAAACACCATATATTTT

J gene: TRBJ1-5
V gene: TRBV5-5
D gene: .
clone size: many
CDR3 protein: CASSLWVESNQPQHF
CDR3 DNA: TGTGCCAGCAGCCTGTGGGTGGAGAGCAATCAGCCCCAGCATTTT

J gene: TRBJ1-3
V gene: TRBV12-2
D gene: .
clone size: .
CDR3 protein: CASRSGPRVSGNTIYF
CDR3 DNA: TGTGCAAGTCGCTCCGGCCCTCGTGTATCTGGAAACACCATATATTTT

J gene: TRBJ1-6
V gene: TRBV7-9
D gene: .
clone size: many
CDR3 protein: CASSLESPLHF
CDR3 DNA: TGTGCCAGCAGCTTAGAATCACCCCTCCACTTT

J gene: TRBJ2-3
V gene: TRBV24-1
D gene: .
clone size: .
CDR3 protein: CATRDSVPDTQYF
CDR3 DNA: TGTGCCACCAGGGACAGCGTCCCAGATACGCAGTATTTT

J gene: TRBJ1-4
V gene: TRBV6-2/TRBV6-3
D gene: TRBD1
clone size: many
CDR3 protein: CASSYPNRDSLNEKLFF
CDR3 DNA: TGTGCCAGCAGTTACCCGAATCGGGACAGCCTTAATGAAAAACTGTTTTTT

J gene: TRBJ2-7
V gene: TRBV29-1
D gene: .
clone size: few
CDR3 protein: CSVEGGSFYEQYF
CDR3 DNA: TGCAGCGTTGAAGGAGGGTCGTTCTACGAGCAGTACTTC

J gene: TRBJ2-7
V gene: TRBV27
D gene: TRBD2
clone size: many
CDR3 protein: CASSAGGAFNEQYF
CDR3 DNA: TGTGCCAGCAGTGCGGGGGGGGCCTTCAACGAGCAGTACTTC

J gene: TRBJ2-2
V gene: TRBV7-2
D gene: .
clone size: few
CDR3 protein: CASSLLGTGELFF
CDR3 DNA: TGTGCCAGCAGCTTATTGGGGACCGGGGAGCTGTTTTTT

J gene: TRBJ2-2
V gene: TRBV7-8
D gene: .
clone size: few
CDR3 protein: CASSTHTGELFF
CDR3 DNA: TGTGCCAGCAGCACACACACCGGGGAGCTGTTTTTT

J gene: TRBJ2-2
V gene: TRBV7-6
D gene: .
clone size: .
CDR3 protein: CASSLVTATGELFF
CDR3 DNA: TGTGCCAGCAGCTTAGTAACGGCCACCGGGGAGCTGTTTTTT

J gene: TRBJ2-3
V gene: TRBV7-6
D gene: TRBD1
clone size: many
CDR3 protein: CASSSPLEIVTGVPADTQYF
CDR3 DNA: TGTGCCAGCAGCTCCCCCTTAGAAATAGTGACAGGGGTTCCCGCGGATACGCAGTATTTT

J gene: TRBJ1-1
V gene: TRBV29-1
D gene: .
clone size: many
CDR3 protein: CSVVRGTEAFF
CDR3 DNA: TGCAGCGTTGTAAGGGGCACTGAAGCTTTCTTT

J gene: TRBJ2-2
V gene: TRBV7-9
D gene: .
clone size: medium-sized
CDR3 protein: CASSLYTGELFF
CDR3 DNA: TGTGCCAGCAGCTTGTACACCGGGGAGCTGTTTTTT

J gene: TRBJ1-6
V gene: TRBV28
D gene: .
clone size: few
CDR3 protein: CASIYGDLPNSPLHF
CDR3 DNA: TGTGCCAGCATCTATGGGGATTTACCTAATTCACCCCTCCACTTT

J gene: TRBJ2-7
V gene: TRBV2
D gene: .
clone size: many
CDR3 protein: CASSITQARSYEQYF
CDR3 DNA: TGTGCCAGCAGCATCACACAGGCCCGCTCCTACGAGCAGTACTTC

J gene: TRBJ2-5
V gene: TRBV7-2
D gene: TRBD2
clone size: many
CDR3 protein: CASSRRTSGAGGGETQYF
CDR3 DNA: TGTGCCAGCAGCCGAAGGACTAGCGGAGCGGGGGGAGGAGAGACCCAGTACTTC

J gene: TRBJ2-7
V gene: TRBV25-1
D gene: TRBD1
clone size: many
CDR3 protein: CASSDQDRLSYEQYF
CDR3 DNA: TGTGCCAGCAGTGACCAGGACAGGCTCTCCTACGAGCAGTACTTC

J gene: TRBJ2-7
V gene: TRBV24-1
D gene: TRBD1
clone size: many
CDR3 protein: CATSDSPGGEQYF
CDR3 DNA: TGTGCCACCAGTGATTCCCCAGGGGGCGAGCAGTACTTC

J gene: TRBJ2-2
V gene: TRBV11-2
D gene: .
clone size: many
CDR3 protein: CASSLGVRGELFF
CDR3 DNA: TGTGCCAGCAGCTTAGGAGTACGCGGGGAGCTGTTTTTT

J gene: TRBJ2-3
V gene: TRBV5-1
D gene: TRBD2
clone size: many
CDR3 protein: CASLSGGGTDTQYF
CDR3 DNA: TGCGCCAGCCTCAGCGGGGGGGGCACAGATACGCAGTATTTT

J gene: TRBJ2-7
V gene: TRBV20-1
D gene: .
clone size: many
CDR3 protein: CSASVIDPNYEQYF
CDR3 DNA: TGCAGTGCTTCGGTTATCGACCCAAATTACGAGCAGTACTTC

J gene: TRBJ2-3
V gene: TRBV12-3/TRBV12-4
D gene: .
clone size: .
CDR3 protein: CASRRGLLTDTQYF
CDR3 DNA: TGTGCCAGTAGAAGGGGACTTCTCACAGATACGCAGTATTTT

J gene: TRBJ2-1
V gene: TRBV24-1
D gene: TRBD2
clone size: .
CDR3 protein: CATSDPTERGILNEQFF
CDR3 DNA: TGTGCCACCAGTGATCCCACAGAGCGGGGGATACTCAATGAGCAGTTCTTC

J gene: TRBJ2-3
V gene: TRBV6-5
D gene: TRBD2
clone size: many
CDR3 protein: CASSRLAGGPETQYF
CDR3 DNA: TGTGCCAGCAGTAGACTAGCGGGGGGGCCTGAGACGCAGTATTTT

J gene: TRBJ2-2
V gene: TRBV2
D gene: .
clone size: many
CDR3 protein: CASRLQGTGELFF
CDR3 DNA: TGTGCCAGCAGATTACAGGGTACCGGGGAGCTGTTTTTT

J gene: TRBJ1-1
V gene: TRBV20-1
D gene: .
clone size: .
CDR3 protein: CSARDWRKDTEALF
CDR3 DNA: TGCAGTGCTAGAGATTGGCGAAAGGACACTGAAGCTCTCTTT

J gene: TRBJ2-1
V gene: TRBV12-3/TRBV12-4
D gene: .
clone size: medium-sized
CDR3 protein: CASIPDFGHEQFF
CDR3 DNA: TGTGCCAGCATACCCGACTTTGGGCATGAGCAGTTCTTC

J gene: TRBJ1-1
V gene: TRBV4-3
D gene: .
clone size: medium-sized
CDR3 protein: CASSQDGGEGPEAFF
CDR3 DNA: TGCGCCAGCAGCCAAGATGGGGGGGAAGGGCCTGAAGCTTTCTTT

J gene: TRBJ2-3
V gene: TRBV18
D gene: .
clone size: many
CDR3 protein: CASSRVATLDTQYF
CDR3 DNA: TGTGCCAGCTCCAGGGTAGCTACTCTGGATACGCAGTATTTT

J gene: TRBJ1-5
V gene: TRBV9
D gene: .
clone size: many
CDR3 protein: CASSADLTGPQHF
CDR3 DNA: TGTGCCAGCAGCGCCGACCTTACGGGACCCCAGCATTTT

J gene: TRBJ1-1
V gene: TRBV10-1
D gene: .
clone size: many
CDR3 protein: CAGHTSRQRYTEAFF
CDR3 DNA: TGCGCAGGTCATACCTCGAGACAGAGATACACTGAAGCTTTCTTT

J gene: TRBJ2-2
V gene: TRBV12-3/TRBV12-4
D gene: TRBD1
clone size: many
CDR3 protein: CASSFRTGDTGELFF
CDR3 DNA: TGTGCCAGCAGTTTCCGGACAGGGGACACCGGGGAGCTGTTTTTT